This T cell receptor (beta chain) was profiled in a study of liver allograft versus peripheral blood T cells (dated by TCRdb to the early 2020s). Some background on the complete study: In liver transplant recipients, the study looked at T cell receptor repertoires in the peripheral blood and set them against the repertoires found within the transplanted livers.

Compared with the rest of its sample, this clonotype is medium-sized (0.01 to 0.1%). Its specific antigen is unknown. It has no much larger one-base neighbor in the sample; base qualities were not kept. Sequencing took place on an Illumina MiSeq. The public reads were quality trimmed at Q25 with fastp and then assembled into clones with MiXCR by TCRdb, keeping productive beta chains. Each entry is one CDR3 protein sequence, shown with its most common DNA and genes. The sample table shows roughly 4,000 distinct CDR3 sequences, and roughly 15% are seen once. The ten largest account for about 4.4% of the sample. What the research found in general, with its limitations: According to the report, the T cell receptor repertoires detected in peripheral blood were different from the repertoires found inside liver allografts.

Reading from cysteine to phenylalanine, the CDR3 counts 13 amino acids. Only the CDR3 region is kept as DNA, spanning 39 bases read in frame from base 1. In the germline V gene (reference sequence), CDR1 corresponds to LNHDA and CDR2 to SQIVND. V is trimmed back by 5 bases and J by 7 bases, and the junction contains 6 bases that no gene match accounts for. This receptor was identified in a human patient who had a liver transplant. Following a transplant, a fraction of the T cells may be traceable to the graft donor. This chain joins TRBV19 to TRBJ2-7; 9 central bases correspond to TRBD1. Here the CDR3 is given as CASSPRTGVEQYF. The nucleotide sequence reads as follows: TGTGCCAGTAGTCCAAGGACAGGGGTTGAGCAGTACTTC.